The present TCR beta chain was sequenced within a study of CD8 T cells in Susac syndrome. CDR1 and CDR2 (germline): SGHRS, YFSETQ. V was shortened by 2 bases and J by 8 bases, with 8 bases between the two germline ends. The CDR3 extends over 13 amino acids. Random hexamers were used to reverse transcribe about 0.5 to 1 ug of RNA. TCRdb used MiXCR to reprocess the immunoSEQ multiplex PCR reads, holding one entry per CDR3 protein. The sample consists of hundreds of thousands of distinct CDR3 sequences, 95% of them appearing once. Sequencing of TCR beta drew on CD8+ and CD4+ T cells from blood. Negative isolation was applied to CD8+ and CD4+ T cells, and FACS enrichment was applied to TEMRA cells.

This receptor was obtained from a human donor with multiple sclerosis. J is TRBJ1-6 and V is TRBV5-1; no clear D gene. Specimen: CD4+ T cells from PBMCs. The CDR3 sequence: CASSLFWDSPLHF. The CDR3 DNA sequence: TGCGCCAGCAGCTTATTCTGGGATTCACCCCTCCACTTT.